This T cell receptor (beta chain) was retrieved from a study of cytomegalovirus exposure and HLA in healthy donors. Study-wide points: A later analysis linked a missense DCLRE1C variant to TCR beta V- and J-gene trimming.

All the people who gave samples were healthy bone marrow donors. On this clone: Antigen: not known.

This CDR3 has 16 amino acids. The V end was cut by 2 bases, the J end by 0 bases, with 15 bases between. Per germline, CDR1 SGHNT and CDR2 YYREEE (reference sequence). In the PCR, 60 Vbeta and 13 Jbeta primers were used. The data were produced by immunoSEQ multiplex PCR, yet TCRdb's version contains in-frame clones alone and is incomplete. The sample carries around 180,000 clones, 70% to 85% recorded once. This sequence originates from a woman between 35 and 50 years old in good health and CMV-seronegative. Sequencing was performed on PBMCs. V is TRBV5-4 and J is TRBJ2-7; D remains unclear. CDR3 sequence reads: CASSFTLGPSSYEQYF. The CDR3 nucleotides read TGTGCCAGCAGCTTCACTTTGGGCCCCAGCTCCTACGAGCAGTACTTC. Drawing the rest from reference TRBV5-4 and TRBJ2-7, the complete variable domain is ETGVTQSPTHLIKTRGQQVTLRCSSQSGHNTVSWYQQALGQGPQFIFQYYREEENGRGNFPPRFSGLQFPNYSSELNVNALELDDSALYLCASSFTLGPSSYEQYFGPGTRLTVT.